The 5 T cell receptor beta chains reported below all come from one sample, sequenced in a study of control samples from healthy donors and cancer patients. Assay: immunoSEQ multiplex PCR; the TCRdb copy retains only in-frame clones and omits some. The table records roughly 200,000 clones, about 93% of them present only once. The sample comprised blood. Receptors were obtained from a man aged 18 to 35 in good health.

The chain is built from TRBV5-1 and TRBJ1-1; TRBD1 agrees at 8 bases. The CDR3 is 15 amino acids. Unmatched junction bases numbered 6, after V lost 5 bases and J lost 0 bases. Germline-derived CDR1 and CDR2 are SGHRS and YFSETQ. CDR3: CASSLGTGMNTEAFF. CDR3 nucleotides: TGCGCCAGCAGTTTAGGGACAGGCATGAACACTGAAGCTTTCTTT.

The genes are TRBV27 and TRBJ1-1; the match to TRBD1 covers 7 bases. Germline CDR1 MNHEY, CDR2 SMNVEV (reference sequence). With 6 bases clipped from V and 2 bases from J, the junction kept 9 bases outside the gene matches. This CDR3 comprises 15 residues. CDR3 in DNA: TGTGCCAGCAGCTCAAAACAGGGGCATAACACTGAAGCTTTCTTT. Amino acids: CASSSKQGHNTEAFF.

This clone appeared a few times. The chain is built from TRBV20-1 and TRBJ2-7; TRBD2 is a possible D gene (7 bases). The CDR3 totals 15 residues. Trimming left V 3 bases short and J 4 bases short, with 19 bases between. Germline CDR1 and CDR2: DFQATT and SNEGSKA (reference sequence). The CDR3 nucleotides are TGCAGTGCTAGTCTTGCAGGGGAGGGTCCTTACGAGCAGTACTTC. Amino acid sequence: CSASLAGEGPYEQYF.

V and J are TRBV2 and TRBJ1-2; D is unclear. Germline V gene sequence: CDR1 SNHLY, CDR2 FYNNEI. The V and J ends lost 6 bases and 0 bases respectively, with 11 bases between them. This CDR3 spans 14 amino acids. Written as DNA, the CDR3 is TGTGCCAGCAGGCTTAGGTCGGCTAACTATGGCTACACCTTC. Protein product: CASRLRSANYGYTF.

This clone came up a few times. The J gene is TRBJ2-7, the V gene TRBV11-3; D not resolved. The length of the CDR3 is 13 residues. V lost 4 bases to trimming and J lost 5 bases, with 12 bases between them. Per the germline V gene, CDR1 is SGHNT and CDR2 is YENEEA. CDR3 sequence: CASSSPDVNEQYF. For the CDR3, the DNA is TGTGCCAGCAGCTCCCCGGACGTAAACGAGCAGTACTTC.